This TCR beta chain was identified during a study of cytomegalovirus exposure and HLA in healthy donors. Notes on the study in general: Some segments of the V type, notably TRBV6-2 and TRBV6-3, were excluded as indistinguishable. Links to common viral pathogens appeared, in a later analysis, for several of the most significant clusters.

PCR employed 60 Vbeta and 13 Jbeta primers. Produced via immunoSEQ multiplex PCR; TCRdb's table is partial and in-frame only. The sample yields around 190,000 clones, about 88% seen once. In regard to this clone: As yet, its antigen is unknown.

Samples came from healthy bone marrow donors. The germline gives CDR1 SGHRS, CDR2 YFSETQ. J lost 2 bases, V lost 6 bases, and 6 bases had no gene match. The CDR3 is made up of 16 amino acids. Sequencing was done on a sample of PBMCs. This clonotype originated in a woman aged 18-29 years in good health and CMV-seronegative. This chain uses TRBV5-1 with TRBJ2-1, with TRBD2 matching over 12 bases. The CDR3 is CASTPASGRAYNEQFF. The CDR3 nucleotides read TGCGCCAGCACCCCGGCTAGCGGGAGGGCCTACAATGAGCAGTTCTTC.